The present entry profiles one T cell receptor beta chain with its context. Trimming took off 2 bases at V and 2 bases at J, with 10 bases between the two ends. Germline CDR1 is MDHEN and CDR2 is SYDVKM. CDR3 length: 15 residues. This specimen comes from a study of blood T cell repertoires in COVID-19. As for the study in general: Sites across the United States, Italy and Spain contributed samples from acute and convalescent COVID-19.

As processed by the authors: The authors estimated nucleated cell counts from reference gene primer amplification. TCRdb's table, derived via immunoSEQ multiplex PCR, lists solely in-frame clones and lacks some. V, J and clone size are those of that table, while D and trimming were read from the DNA. In the table there are 180,000 or so clones, around 87% of which are singletons. The sequencing input was peripheral blood. The sequence was collected from a man aged 18 to 29 with acute or convalescent COVID-19. The chain links TRBV28 to TRBJ1-5; D is possibly TRBD1 (5 bases). CDR3 in DNA: TGTGCCAGCAGTTTAGGGGGGTTAGGCAATCAGCCCCAGCATTTT. It codes for CASSLGGLGNQPQHF.